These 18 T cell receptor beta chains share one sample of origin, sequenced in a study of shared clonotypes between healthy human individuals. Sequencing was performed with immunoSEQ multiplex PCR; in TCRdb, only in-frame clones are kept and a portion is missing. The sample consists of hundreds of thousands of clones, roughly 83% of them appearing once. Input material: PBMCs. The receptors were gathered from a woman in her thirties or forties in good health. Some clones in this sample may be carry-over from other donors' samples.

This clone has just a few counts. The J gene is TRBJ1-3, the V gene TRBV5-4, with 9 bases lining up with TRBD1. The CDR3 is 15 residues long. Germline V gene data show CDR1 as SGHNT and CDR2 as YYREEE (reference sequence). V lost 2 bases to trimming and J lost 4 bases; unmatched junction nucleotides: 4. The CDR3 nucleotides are TGTGCCAGCAGCTTAGACAGGGGGTCCGGAAACACCATATATTTT. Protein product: CASSLDRGSGNTIYF.

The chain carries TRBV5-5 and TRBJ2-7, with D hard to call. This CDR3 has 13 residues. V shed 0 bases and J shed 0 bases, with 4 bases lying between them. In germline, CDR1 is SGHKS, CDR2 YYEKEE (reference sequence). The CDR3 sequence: CASSLASSYEQYF. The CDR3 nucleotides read TGTGCCAGCAGCTTGGCTAGCTCCTACGAGCAGTACTTC.

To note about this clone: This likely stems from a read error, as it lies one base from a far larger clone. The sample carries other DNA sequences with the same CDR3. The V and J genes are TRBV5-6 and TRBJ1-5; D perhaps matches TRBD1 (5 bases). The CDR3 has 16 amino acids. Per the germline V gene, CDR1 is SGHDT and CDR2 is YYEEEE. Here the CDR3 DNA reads TGCGCCAGCAGCTTGGATGGGGGATCGATCAATCAGCCCCAGCATTTT. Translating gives CASSLDGGSINQPQHF. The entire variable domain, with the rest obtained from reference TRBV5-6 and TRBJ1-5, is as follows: DAGVTQSPTHLIKTRGQQVTLRCSPKSGHDTVSWYQQALGQGPQFIFQYYEEEERQRGNFPDRFSGHQFPNYSSELNVNALLLGDSALYLCASSLDGGSINQPQHFGDGTRLSIL.

The CDR3 reads CASSVEGAGPGETQYF. Written as DNA, the CDR3 is TGTGCCAGCAGCGTAGAGGGGGCAGGGCCGGGAGAGACCCAGTACTTC. The chain recombines TRBV9 with TRBJ2-5; 7 bases agree with TRBD1. With V trimmed by 0 bases and J by 4 bases, 9 bases remained unmatched. The germline V gene encodes CDR1 SGDLS and CDR2 YYNGEE. The CDR3 is 16 residues long.

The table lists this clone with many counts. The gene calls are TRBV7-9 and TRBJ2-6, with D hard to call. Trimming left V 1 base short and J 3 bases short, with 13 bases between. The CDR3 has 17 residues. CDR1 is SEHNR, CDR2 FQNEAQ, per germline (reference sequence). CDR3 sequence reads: CASSLDFPGFGANVLTF. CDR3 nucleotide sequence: TGTGCCAGCAGCTTAGACTTTCCAGGCTTTGGGGCCAACGTCCTGACTTTC.

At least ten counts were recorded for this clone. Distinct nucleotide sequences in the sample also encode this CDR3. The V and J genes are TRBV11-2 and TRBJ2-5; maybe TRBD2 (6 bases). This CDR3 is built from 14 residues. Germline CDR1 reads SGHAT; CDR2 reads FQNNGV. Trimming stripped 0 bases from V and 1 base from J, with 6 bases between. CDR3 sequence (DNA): TGTGCCAGCAGCTTAGAGCGGGGCCAAGAGACCCAGTACTTC. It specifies CASSLERGQETQYF.

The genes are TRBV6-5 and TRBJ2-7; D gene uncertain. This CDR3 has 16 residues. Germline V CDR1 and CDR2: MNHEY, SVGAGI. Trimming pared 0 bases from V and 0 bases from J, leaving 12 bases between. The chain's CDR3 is CASSYSNPEYSYEQYF. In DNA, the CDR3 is TGTGCCAGCAGTTACTCGAATCCAGAGTACTCCTACGAGCAGTACTTC.

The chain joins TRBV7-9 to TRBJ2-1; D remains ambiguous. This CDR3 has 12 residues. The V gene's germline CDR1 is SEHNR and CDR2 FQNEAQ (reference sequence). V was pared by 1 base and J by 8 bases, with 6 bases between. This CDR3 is CASSLEGYEQFF. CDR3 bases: TGTGCCAGCAGCTTAGAGGGCTATGAGCAGTTCTTC.

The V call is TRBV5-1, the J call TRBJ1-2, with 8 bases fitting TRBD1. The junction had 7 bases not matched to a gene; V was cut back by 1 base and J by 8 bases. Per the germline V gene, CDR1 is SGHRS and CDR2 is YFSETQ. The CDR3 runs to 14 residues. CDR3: CASSLYRGSEGYTF. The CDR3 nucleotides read TGCGCCAGCAGCTTGTACAGGGGGAGTGAGGGCTACACCTTC.

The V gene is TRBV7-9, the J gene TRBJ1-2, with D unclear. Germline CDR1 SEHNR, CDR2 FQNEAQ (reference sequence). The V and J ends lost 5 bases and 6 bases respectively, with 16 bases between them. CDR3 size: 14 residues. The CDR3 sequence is CASSPVVLRDGYTF. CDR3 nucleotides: TGTGCCAGCAGCCCGGTTGTTCTGAGGGATGGCTACACCTTC.

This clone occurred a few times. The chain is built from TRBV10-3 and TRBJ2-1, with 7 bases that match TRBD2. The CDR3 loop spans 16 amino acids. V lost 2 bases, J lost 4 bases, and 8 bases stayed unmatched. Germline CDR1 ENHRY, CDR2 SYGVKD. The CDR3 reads CAISETLADLYNEQFF. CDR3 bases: TGTGCCATCAGTGAGACCCTAGCGGATCTTTACAATGAGCAGTTCTTC.

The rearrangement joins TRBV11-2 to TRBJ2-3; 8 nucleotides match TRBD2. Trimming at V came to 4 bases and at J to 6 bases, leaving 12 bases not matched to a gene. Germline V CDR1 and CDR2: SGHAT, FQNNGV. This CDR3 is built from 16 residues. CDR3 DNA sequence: TGTGCCAGCAGCTCCCGCGGTGGGGCTAGCGGGGATACGCAGTATTTT. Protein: CASSSRGGASGDTQYF.

The CDR3 nucleotides read TGTGCCAGCAGCTTTCCCCTCAGACACGATCCCGGCTATGGCTACACCTTC. Translated, it gives CASSFPLRHDPGYGYTF. The V gene is TRBV11-2, the J gene TRBJ1-2, with D uncertain. The CDR3 totals 17 residues. Trimming stripped 3 bases from V and 4 bases from J, with 21 bases between. CDR1 SGHAT and CDR2 FQNNGV come from the germline V gene.

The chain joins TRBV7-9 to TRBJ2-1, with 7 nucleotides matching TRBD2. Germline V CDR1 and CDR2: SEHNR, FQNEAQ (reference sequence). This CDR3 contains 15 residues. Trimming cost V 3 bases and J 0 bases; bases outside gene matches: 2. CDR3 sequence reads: CASSFLAGSYNEQFF. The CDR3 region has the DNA TGTGCCAGCAGCTTTTTAGCGGGCTCCTACAATGAGCAGTTCTTC.

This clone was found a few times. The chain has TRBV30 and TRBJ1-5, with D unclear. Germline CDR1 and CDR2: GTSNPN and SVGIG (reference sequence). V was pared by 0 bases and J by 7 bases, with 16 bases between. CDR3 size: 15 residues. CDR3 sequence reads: CAWSVARGLGQPQHF. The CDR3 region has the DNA TGTGCCTGGAGTGTAGCCAGAGGGCTGGGACAGCCCCAGCATTTT.

As DNA, the CDR3 is TGTGCCAGCAGGCTGTCGCCGGACAGTCATGAAAAACTGTTTTTT. Translated, it gives CASRLSPDSHEKLFF. The genes are TRBV6-5 and TRBJ1-4; maybe TRBD1 (6 bases). This CDR3 contains 15 residues. Trimming took off 6 bases at V and 6 bases at J, with 17 bases between the two ends. Germline-derived CDR1 and CDR2 are MNHEY and SVGAGI.

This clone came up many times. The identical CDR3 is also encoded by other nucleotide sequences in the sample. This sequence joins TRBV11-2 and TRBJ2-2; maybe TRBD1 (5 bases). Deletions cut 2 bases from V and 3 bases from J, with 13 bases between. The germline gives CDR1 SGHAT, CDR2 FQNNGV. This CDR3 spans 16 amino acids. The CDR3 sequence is CASSLNPGRDTGELFF. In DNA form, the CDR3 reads TGTGCCAGCAGCTTAAACCCAGGCAGGGACACCGGGGAGCTGTTTTTT.

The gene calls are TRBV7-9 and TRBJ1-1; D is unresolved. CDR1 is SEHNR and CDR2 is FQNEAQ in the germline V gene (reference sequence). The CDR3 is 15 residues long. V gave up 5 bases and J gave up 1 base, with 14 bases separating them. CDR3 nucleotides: TGTGCCAGCAGCGGGCCTCGCAGGCCGAACACTGAAGCTTTCTTT. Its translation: CASSGPRRPNTEAFF.